This T cell receptor beta chain was observed in a study of blood T cell repertoires in COVID-19. Study overall: Samples taken during acute and convalescent COVID-19 were collected in the United States, Italy and Spain. From T cells, B-cell-depleted T cells, or PBMCs came the material, which was cDNA or gDNA.

Authors' analysis steps: Nucleated cell number was recorded as an estimate derived from reference gene primer amplification. Produced via immunoSEQ multiplex PCR; TCRdb's table is partial and in-frame only. V, J and clone size are those of that table, while D and trimming were read from the DNA. The sample yields some 70,000 clones, more than 65% seen once. The CDR3 contains 15 residues. The V end lost 7 bases, the J end lost 1 base, and 19 bases lay between the germline ends. Germline V gene lookup returns CDR1 SQVTM and CDR2 ANQGSEA. The specimen was peripheral blood. This receptor was identified in a woman aged 50 to 60 with acute or convalescent COVID-19. This chain uses TRBV29-1 with TRBJ1-1; TRBD1 is a possible D gene (6 bases). The CDR3 sequence is CSGDLGGSGNTEAFF. The CDR3 DNA follows: TGCAGCGGAGACCTAGGGGGAAGCGGGAACACTGAAGCTTTCTTT.